The rows below give T cell receptor beta chains drawn from one sample of a study of blood T cell repertoires in COVID-19. The assay was immunoSEQ multiplex PCR, and TCRdb's table has in-frame clones only and misses some. The data hold roughly 250,000 clones, with around 87% observed a single time. The specimen was PBMCs or T cells enriched from blood (not recorded which). The receptors were sampled from a middle-aged woman with acute COVID-19. CDR3s include the opening cysteine and the closing phenylalanine or tryptophan. The D gene is left open where the match is weak. Clone size is shown for a subset of rows, as once, few, many or a class of expanded clone.

>.|TRBJ2-1|TRBV19|TRBD2
TGTGCCAGTAGTATGAGGCGTGGACTAGCGGGCAATGAGCAGTTCTTC
CASSMRRGLAGNEQFF
>.|TRBJ1-1|TRBV27|TRBD1
TGTGCCAGCAGAGATACAGGGGTTATGGCTCAAGCTTTCTTT
CASRDTGVMAQAFF
>once|TRBJ2-4|TRBV3-1/TRBV3-2|.
TGTGCCAGCAGCCAAGATCAGGAGGTGCCAGCCAAAAACATTCAGTACTTC
CASSQDQEVPAKNIQYF
>.|TRBJ2-7|TRBV11-2|.
TGTGCCAGCAGCTTAACTCCCACAGGGACCTACGAGCAGTACTTC
CASSLTPTGTYEQYF
>.|TRBJ2-7|TRBV5-1|.
TGCGCCAGCAGCCCCGGACTAAGCTCCTACGAGCAGTACTTC
CASSPGLSSYEQYF
>.|TRBJ1-2|TRBV6-5|TRBD1
TGTGCCAGCAGCAACAGGACAGGTTCGAATGGCTACACCTTC
CASSNRTGSNGYTF
>.|TRBJ2-4|TRBV7-9|.
TGTGCCAGCAGCTTAGACACCAAATCTCTAGCCAAAAACATTCAGTACTTC
CASSLDTKSLAKNIQYF
>.|TRBJ2-7|TRBV6-2/TRBV6-3|.
TGTGCCAGCAGTTACCCCCCTTTGAGCTACGAGCAGTACTTC
CASSYPPLSYEQYF
>.|TRBJ2-7|TRBV5-1|.
TGCGCCAGCAGCTTGGTAAAGGCAGGGGCCTACGAGCAGTACTTC
CASSLVKAGAYEQYF
>.|TRBJ2-1|TRBV19|TRBD2
TGTGCCAGTAGTACAAGACTAGCGGGAGAGGTTGAGCAGTTCTTC
CASSTRLAGEVEQFF
>.|TRBJ2-7|TRBV7-2|.
TGTGCCAGCAGCTTACCGGGTCCATACGAGCAGTACTTC
CASSLPGPYEQYF
>.|TRBJ2-1|TRBV25-1|.
TGTGCCAGCAGTCGTTACAATGAGCAGTTCTTC
CASSRYNEQFF
>.|TRBJ2-1|TRBV4-1|.
TGCGCCAGCAGCCATGGGACTTTTTATAATGAGCAGTTCTTC
CASSHGTFYNEQFF
>.|TRBJ1-5|TRBV19|.
TGTGCCACGGGGGGGGAATCTAGGCCCGGGTTTAGGGGCCTTAAGCAGCCCCAGCATTTT
CATGGESRPGFRGLKQPQHF
>once|TRBJ1-2|TRBV7-8|TRBD1
TGTGCCAGCAGCCTGGGACAGTCCTATGGCTACACCTTC
CASSLGQSYGYTF
>.|TRBJ1-5|TRBV7-9|.
TGTGCCAGCAGCTTAGTGGGAGAAGGTCAGCCCCAGCATTTT
CASSLVGEGQPQHF
>.|TRBJ2-7|TRBV18|TRBD1
TGTGCCAGCTCACCGACAGGGGGGAGGAGGAACTACTACGAGCAGTACTTC
CASSPTGGRRNYYEQYF
>.|TRBJ1-4|TRBV5-1|.
TGCGCCAGCAGCATTGGTGGAGCCTCCTTAAGTCTGTTTTTT
CASSIGGASLSLFF
>.|TRBJ2-1|TRBV19|.
TGTGCCAGTCGAACAGGGCTTAATGAGCAGTTCTTC
CASRTGLNEQFF
>.|TRBJ2-2|TRBV5-1|TRBD2
TGCGCCAGCAGCTACGGGGGGGTGACCACCGGGGAGCTGTTTTTT
CASSYGGVTTGELFF
>once|TRBJ1-2|TRBV30|.
TGTGCCTGGAGCGTCGACAGACCCCCTGGCTACACCTTC
CAWSVDRPPGYTF
>.|TRBJ1-1|TRBV4-2|TRBD1
TGTGCCAGCAGCCAAGGAGGGACAGGGGGGATGAACACTGAAGCTTTCTTT
CASSQGGTGGMNTEAFF
>.|TRBJ2-3|TRBV4-1|TRBD2
TGCGCCAGCAGTCAACTAGCGGGAGGGCCCAAATCTGCAGATACGCAGTATTTT
CASSQLAGGPKSADTQYF
>.|TRBJ1-6|TRBV24-1|TRBD1
TGTGCCACCAGTGATTTCAAGGGACAGGGATTATCACCCCTCCACTTT
CATSDFKGQGLSPLHF
>.|TRBJ2-2|TRBV9|TRBD2
TGTGCCAGCAGCGAACTAGCGGGAGTTGGAACCGGGGAGCTGTTTTTT
CASSELAGVGTGELFF
>once|TRBJ2-4|TRBV16|.
TGTGCCAGCAGCCCCCGGACAGTAGCCAAAAACATTCAGTACTTC
CASSPRTVAKNIQYF
>few|TRBJ1-5|TRBV23-1|TRBD1
TGCGCCAGCAGTCACCCAAAAGGGACAGAGCATAGCAATCAGCCCCAGCATTTT
CASSHPKGTEHSNQPQHF
>.|TRBJ2-3|TRBV29-1|.
TGCAGCGTTGAAAAGAGGGCAGGAGGCACAGATACGCAGTATTTT
CSVEKRAGGTDTQYF
>once|TRBJ1-4|TRBV10-3|TRBD1
TGTGCCATCAGTGACACAGGGGGCGGAACTAATGAAAAACTGTTTTTT
CAISDTGGGTNEKLFF
>.|TRBJ1-1|TRBV3-1/TRBV3-2|TRBD1
TGTGCCAGCAGCCTAGGACAGGGGGCGACTGAAGCTTTCTTT
CASSLGQGATEAFF
>.|TRBJ2-1|TRBV10-1|.
TGCGCCAGCAGTGAATCTGGTCAGGGGTGGAATGAGCAGTTCTTC
CASSESGQGWNEQFF
>.|TRBJ2-7|TRBV19|TRBD1
TGTGCCAGTAGTACTGAGGGGACAGGAGCCTACGAGCAGTACTTC
CASSTEGTGAYEQYF